This TCR beta chain was captured by sequencing in a study of blood T cell repertoires in COVID-19. Study at large: PBMCs, B-cell-depleted T cells, or T cells were the source of the cDNA or gDNA that made up the material.

As originally analysed: Reference gene primer amplification gave nucleated cell count estimates. Measured with immunoSEQ multiplex PCR; TCRdb has only the in-frame clones, and not every one. Clone size and V and J calls were adopted from that table, with D and trimming inferred from the DNA. The data hold about 250,000 clones, with roughly 85% observed a single time. This CDR3 region has 13 residues. Germline values: CDR1 SEHNR, CDR2 FQNEAQ (reference sequence). V was cut by 5 bases and J by 3 bases, with 11 bases left in between. What was sequenced was peripheral blood. This clonotype was sampled from a man aged 18 to 29 with active or convalescent COVID-19. The gene calls are TRBV7-9 and TRBJ2-7; D is unresolved. Written as DNA, the CDR3 is TGTGCCAGCAGCCCAGATGCAGGCTACGAGCAGTACTTC. Its translation: CASSPDAGYEQYF.